This T cell receptor (beta chain) is drawn from a study of blood T cell repertoires in COVID-19. Study context: Sites in the United States, Italy and Spain provided acute and convalescent COVID-19 samples. PBMCs, B-cell-depleted T cells, or T cells were the source of the cDNA or gDNA that made up the material.

In the authors' methods: The assay estimated nucleated cells by amplifying reference gene primers. Here immunoSEQ multiplex PCR was the method, and the copy in TCRdb shows in-frame clones only, minus some. V and J calls plus clone size are reproduced from that table; the DNA served to infer D and trimming. There are about 150,000 clones in the sample; over 65% occur only once, and under 2% lies in the top ten. CDR1 MNHEY and CDR2 SVGAGI come from the germline V gene. This CDR3 has 13 amino acids. After removal of 6 bases from V and 7 bases from J, the junction contained 6 bases not matched to a gene.

Sequencing used peripheral blood. J is TRBJ2-1 and V is TRBV6-5, with 7 bases that match TRBD2. This receptor was obtained from a man older than 75 with acute or convalescent COVID-19. The CDR3 nucleotides are TGTGCCAGCAGAGGACTAGAACGGAATGAGCAGTTCTTC. Amino acids: CASRGLERNEQFF.